Listed below are T cell receptor beta chains from one sample, sequenced in a study of T cells in Graves' hyperthyroidism and ophthalmopathy. TCRdb re-analysed the multiplex PCR reads in MiXCR, keeping a single row per CDR3 protein. Found here are about 640,000 distinct CDR3 sequences, roughly 20% of them singletons; the top ten hold around a third. Sequencing was performed on blood. The receptors stem from a man under 40 with Graves' ophthalmopathy. Each CDR3 is given with its conserved first and last residue. Each record gives: clone size, J gene, D gene, V gene, CDR3 length, CDR3 protein, CDR3 DNA. The D gene is left open where the match is weak. Clone size is given for some rows only: seen once, a few or many times, or a class if the clone is expanded.

>-|TRBJ1-6|-|TRBV7-2|16
CASRLTGGSYNSPLHF
TGTGCCAGCAGACTTACGGGGGGTTCCTATAATTCACCCCTCCACTTT
>-|TRBJ1-6|-|TRBV10-3|14
CAISGGHGRSPLHF
TGTGCCATCAGTGGGGGACATGGCCGCTCACCCCTCCACTTT
>few|TRBJ1-5|-|TRBV7-3|15
CASSPPGRFNQPQHF
TGTGCCAGCAGCCCACCGGGACGTTTCAATCAGCCCCAGCATTTT
>many|TRBJ2-5|-|TRBV7-2|15
CASSLVWQGRETQYF
TGTGCCAGCAGCTTAGTGTGGCAGGGGAGGGAGACCCAGTACTTC
>-|TRBJ1-5|-|TRBV4-1|15
CASSQEAVPPQPQHF
TGCGCCAGCAGCCAAGAGGCGGTGCCCCCTCAGCCCCAGCATTTT
>few|TRBJ2-1|-|TRBV30|14
CAWSLGITYNEQFF
TGTGCCTGGAGTCTAGGGATAACCTACAATGAGCAGTTCTTC
>-|TRBJ2-1|-|TRBV30|12
CAWSRTKNEQFF
TGTGCCTGGAGCCGGACTAAAAATGAGCAGTTCTTC
>-|TRBJ2-4|-|TRBV28|14
CASSSAVAKNIQYF
TGTGCCAGCAGTTCTGCAGTAGCCAAAAACATTCAGTACTTC
>-|TRBJ2-1|-|TRBV7-9|12
CASSLGSREQFF
TGTGCCAGCAGCTTAGGGTCGAGGGAGCAGTTCTTC
>-|TRBJ2-7|TRBD2|TRBV28|18
CASSSVLLGLVFPYEQYF
TGTGCCAGCAGTTCCGTACTTCTTGGACTAGTTTTTCCTTACGAGCAGTACTTC
>-|TRBJ2-1|TRBD2|TRBV5-1|20
CASSSGTGKGTSGSRIEQFF
TGCGCCAGCAGCTCTGGGACGGGAAAAGGGACTAGCGGGAGTAGGATTGAGCAGTTCTTC
>-|TRBJ2-2|-|TRBV18|16
CASSPLQRTNTGELFF
TGTGCCAGCTCACCGCTACAGCGAACGAACACCGGGGAGCTGTTTTTT
>-|TRBJ2-1|-|TRBV5-1|15
CASSLSGGPANEQFF
TGCGCCAGCAGCTTATCGGGGGGCCCTGCGAATGAGCAGTTCTTC
>few|TRBJ2-1|TRBD2|TRBV28|15
CASVRAGGIDNEQFF
TGTGCCAGCGTTAGAGCGGGAGGGATTGACAATGAGCAGTTCTTC
>once|TRBJ2-7|TRBD2|TRBV6-2/TRBV6-3|13
CAGSPAGPYEQYF
TGTGCCGGCAGTCCAGCGGGGCCATACGAGCAGTACTTC
>-|TRBJ2-7|-|TRBV20-1|15
CSARDSWGTPYEQYF
TGCAGTGCTAGGGACAGTTGGGGGACGCCGTACGAGCAGTACTTC
>few|TRBJ2-7|TRBD1|TRBV5-1|14
CASSYRGQTYEQYF
TGCGCCAGCAGCTACAGGGGGCAAACCTACGAGCAGTACTTC
>-|TRBJ1-2|-|TRBV27|14
CASSLLEGAGGYTF
TGTGCCAGCAGTTTATTGGAAGGGGCGGGGGGCTACACCTTC